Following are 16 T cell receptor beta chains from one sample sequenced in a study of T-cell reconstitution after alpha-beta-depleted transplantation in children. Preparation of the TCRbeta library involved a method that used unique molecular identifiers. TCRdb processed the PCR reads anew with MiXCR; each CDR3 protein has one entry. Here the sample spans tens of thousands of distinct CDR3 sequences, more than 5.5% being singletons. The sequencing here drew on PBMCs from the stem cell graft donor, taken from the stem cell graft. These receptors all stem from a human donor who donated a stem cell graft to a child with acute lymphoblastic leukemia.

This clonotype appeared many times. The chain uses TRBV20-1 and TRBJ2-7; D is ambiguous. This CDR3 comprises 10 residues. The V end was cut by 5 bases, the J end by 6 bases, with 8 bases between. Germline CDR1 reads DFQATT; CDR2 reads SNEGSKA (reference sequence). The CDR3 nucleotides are TGCAGTGCTGCTTCGGGCGAGCAGTACTTC. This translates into CSAASGEQYF.

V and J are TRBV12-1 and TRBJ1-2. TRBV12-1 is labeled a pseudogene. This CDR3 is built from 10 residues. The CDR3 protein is CAGDLEGYTF. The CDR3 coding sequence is TGTGCCGGGGACCTAGAGGGCTACACCTTC.

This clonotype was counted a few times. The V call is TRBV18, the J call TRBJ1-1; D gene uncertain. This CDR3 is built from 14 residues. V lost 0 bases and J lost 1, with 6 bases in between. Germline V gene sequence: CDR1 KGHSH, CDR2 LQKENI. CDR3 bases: TGTGCCAGCTCACCACCGTCAAAGAACACTGAAGCTTTCTTT. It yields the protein CASSPPSKNTEAFF.

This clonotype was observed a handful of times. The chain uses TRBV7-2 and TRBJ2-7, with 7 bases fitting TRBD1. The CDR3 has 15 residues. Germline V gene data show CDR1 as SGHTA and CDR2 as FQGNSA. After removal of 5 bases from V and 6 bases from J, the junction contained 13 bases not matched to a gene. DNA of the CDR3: TGTGCCAGCAGCCGTACGACAGGGTTAATCTCCGAGCAGTACTTC. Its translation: CASSRTTGLISEQYF.

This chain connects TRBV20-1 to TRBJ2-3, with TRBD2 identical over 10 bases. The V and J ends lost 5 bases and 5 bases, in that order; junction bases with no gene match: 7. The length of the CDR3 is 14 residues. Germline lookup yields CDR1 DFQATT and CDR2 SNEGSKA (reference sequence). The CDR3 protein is CSALPAGGQDTQYF. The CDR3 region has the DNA TGCAGTGCTCTCCCAGCGGGGGGGCAAGATACGCAGTATTTT.

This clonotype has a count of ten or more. The CDR3 protein is CASSVGTVELYGYTF. The CDR3 coding sequence is TGCGCCAGCAGCGTTGGGACGGTCGAACTCTATGGCTACACCTTC. This rearrangement joins TRBV5-1 to TRBJ1-2; TRBD1 might be the D (5 bases). The CDR3 length is 15 residues. The germline CDR1 and CDR2 sequences are SGHRS and YFSETQ. Trimming shortened V by 4 bases and J by 4 bases, and 17 bases separated the two germline ends.

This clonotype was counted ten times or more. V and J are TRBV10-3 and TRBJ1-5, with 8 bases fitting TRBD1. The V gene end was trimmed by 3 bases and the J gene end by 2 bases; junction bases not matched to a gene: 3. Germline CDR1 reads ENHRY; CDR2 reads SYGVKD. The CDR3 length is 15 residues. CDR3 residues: CAISDPDRGNQPQHF. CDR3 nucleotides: TGTGCCATCAGTGACCCGGACAGGGGCAATCAGCCCCAGCATTTT.

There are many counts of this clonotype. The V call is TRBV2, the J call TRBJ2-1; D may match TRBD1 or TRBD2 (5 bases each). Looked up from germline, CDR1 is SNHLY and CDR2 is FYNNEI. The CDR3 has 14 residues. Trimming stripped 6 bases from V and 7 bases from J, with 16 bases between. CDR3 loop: CASRPESGGNEQFF. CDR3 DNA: TGTGCCAGCAGACCCGAAAGTGGGGGTAATGAGCAGTTCTTC.

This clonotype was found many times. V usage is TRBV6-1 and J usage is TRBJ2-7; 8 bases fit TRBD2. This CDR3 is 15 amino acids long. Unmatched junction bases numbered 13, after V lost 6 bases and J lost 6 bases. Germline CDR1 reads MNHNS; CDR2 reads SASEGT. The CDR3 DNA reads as TGTGCCAGCAGCCCTTTTGGAGCGGGGGTTGCCGAGCAGTACTTC. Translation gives CASSPFGAGVAEQYF.

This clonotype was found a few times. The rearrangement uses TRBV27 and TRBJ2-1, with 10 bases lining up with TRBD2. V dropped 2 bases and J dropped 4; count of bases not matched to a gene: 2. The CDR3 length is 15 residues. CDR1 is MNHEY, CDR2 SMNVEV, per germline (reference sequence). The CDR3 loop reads CASSLIAGGYNEQFF. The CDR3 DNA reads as TGTGCCAGCAGTTTAATAGCGGGGGGATACAATGAGCAGTTCTTC.

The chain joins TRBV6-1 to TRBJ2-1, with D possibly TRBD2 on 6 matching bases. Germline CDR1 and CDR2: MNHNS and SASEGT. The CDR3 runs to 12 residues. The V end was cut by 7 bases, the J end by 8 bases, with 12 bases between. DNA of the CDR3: TGTGCCAGCAATATAGCGGTCGATGAGCAGTTCTTC. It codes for CASNIAVDEQFF.

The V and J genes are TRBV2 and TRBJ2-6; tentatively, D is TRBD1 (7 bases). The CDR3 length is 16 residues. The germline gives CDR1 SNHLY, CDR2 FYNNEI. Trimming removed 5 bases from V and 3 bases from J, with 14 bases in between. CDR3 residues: CASSQEGAGGANVLTF. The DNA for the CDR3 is TGTGCCAGCAGTCAGGAGGGGGCAGGTGGGGCCAACGTCCTGACTTTC.

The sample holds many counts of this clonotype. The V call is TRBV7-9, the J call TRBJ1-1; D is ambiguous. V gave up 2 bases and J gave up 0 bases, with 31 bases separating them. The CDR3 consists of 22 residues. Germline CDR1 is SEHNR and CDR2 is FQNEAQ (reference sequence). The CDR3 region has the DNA TGTGCCAGCAGCTTACAGGAGGTATCGGCGGCCTCTCAGAGCCGTTTGAACACTGAAGCTTTCTTT. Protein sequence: CASSLQEVSAASQSRLNTEAFF.

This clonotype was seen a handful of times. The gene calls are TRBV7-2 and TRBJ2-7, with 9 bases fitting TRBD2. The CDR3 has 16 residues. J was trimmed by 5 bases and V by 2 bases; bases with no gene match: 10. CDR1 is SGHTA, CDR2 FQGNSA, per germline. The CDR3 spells CASSLSIQRGAHEQYF. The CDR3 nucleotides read TGTGCCAGCAGCTTAAGTATCCAGCGGGGGGCCCACGAGCAGTACTTC.

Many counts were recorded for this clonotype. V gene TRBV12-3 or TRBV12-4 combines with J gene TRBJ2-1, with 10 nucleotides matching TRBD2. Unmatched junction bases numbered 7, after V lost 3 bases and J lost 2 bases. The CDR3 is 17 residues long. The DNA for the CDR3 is TGTGCCAGCAGTTTTCCGACTAGCGGGCAGCCCTACAATGAGCAGTTCTTC. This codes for CASSFPTSGQPYNEQFF.

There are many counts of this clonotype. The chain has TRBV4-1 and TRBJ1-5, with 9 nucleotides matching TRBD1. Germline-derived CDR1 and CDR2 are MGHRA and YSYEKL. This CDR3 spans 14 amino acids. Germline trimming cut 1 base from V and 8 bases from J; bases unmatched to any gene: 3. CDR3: CASSQGDRAKPQHF. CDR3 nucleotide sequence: TGCGCCAGCAGCCAAGGGGACAGGGCAAAGCCCCAGCATTTT.